This T cell receptor (beta chain) was obtained from a study of blood T cell repertoires in COVID-19. In the study overall: Acute-phase and convalescent COVID-19 samples originated in the United States, Italy and Spain.

With 2 bases removed from V and 0 bases from J, the gap between germline ends came to 10 bases. From germline, CDR1 is MNHEY and CDR2 SVGAGI. This CDR3 comprises 15 residues. Across under 25 US areas, participants ranged in age from roughly 18 to 89 years. The repertoire was sequenced with immunoSEQ multiplex PCR; TCRdb's copy has only in-frame clones and lacks some. The sample contains about 350,000 clones, roughly 87% of which appear only once. Sequences were obtained from PBMCs or T cells enriched from blood (not recorded which). The receptor comes from a woman aged 25 to 39 who had recovered from COVID-19. The V and J genes are TRBV6-5 and TRBJ2-5; weak D call: TRBD2 (5 bases). The CDR3, as DNA: TGTGCCAGCAGTTACGCAGCGGCAGACCAAGAGACCCAGTACTTC. Amino acids: CASSYAAADQETQYF.